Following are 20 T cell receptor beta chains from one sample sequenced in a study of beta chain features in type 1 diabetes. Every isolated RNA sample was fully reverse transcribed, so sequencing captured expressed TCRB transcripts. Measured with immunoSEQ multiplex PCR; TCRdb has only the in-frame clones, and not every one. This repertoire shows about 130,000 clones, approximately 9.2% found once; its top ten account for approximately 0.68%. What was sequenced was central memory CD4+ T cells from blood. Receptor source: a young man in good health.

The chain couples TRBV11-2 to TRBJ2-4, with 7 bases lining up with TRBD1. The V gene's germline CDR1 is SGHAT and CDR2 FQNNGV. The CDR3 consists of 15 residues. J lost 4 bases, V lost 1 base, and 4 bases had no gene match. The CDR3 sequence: CASSLAPGGKNIQYF. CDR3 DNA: TGTGCCAGCAGCTTAGCGCCAGGGGGAAAAAACATTCAGTACTTC.

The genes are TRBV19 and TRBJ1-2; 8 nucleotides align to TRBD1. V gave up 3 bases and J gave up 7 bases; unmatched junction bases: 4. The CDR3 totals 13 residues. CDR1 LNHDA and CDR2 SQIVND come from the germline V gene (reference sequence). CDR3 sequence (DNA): TGTGCCAGTAGTATCGGACAGGGTGGTGGCTACACCTTC. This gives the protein CASSIGQGGGYTF. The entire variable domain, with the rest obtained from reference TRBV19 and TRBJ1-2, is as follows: DGGITQSPKYLFRKEGQNVTLSCEQNLNHDAMYWYRQDPGQGLRLIYYSQIVNDFQKGDIAEGYSVSREKKESFPLTVTSAQKNPTAFYLCASSIGQGGGYTFGSGTRLTVV.

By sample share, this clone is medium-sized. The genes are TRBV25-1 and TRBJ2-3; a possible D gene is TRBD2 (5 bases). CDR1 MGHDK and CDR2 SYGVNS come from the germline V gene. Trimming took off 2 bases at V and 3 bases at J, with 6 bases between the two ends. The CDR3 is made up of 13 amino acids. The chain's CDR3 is CASSEPGTDTQYF. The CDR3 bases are TGTGCCAGCAGTGAACCGGGGACAGATACGCAGTATTTT.

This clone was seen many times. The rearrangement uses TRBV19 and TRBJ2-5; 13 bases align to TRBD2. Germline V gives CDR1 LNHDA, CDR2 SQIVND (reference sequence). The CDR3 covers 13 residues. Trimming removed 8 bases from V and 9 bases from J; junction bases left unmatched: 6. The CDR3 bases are TGTGCCAGTGGGACTAGCGGGGCCAAATCCCAGTACTTC. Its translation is CASGTSGAKSQYF.

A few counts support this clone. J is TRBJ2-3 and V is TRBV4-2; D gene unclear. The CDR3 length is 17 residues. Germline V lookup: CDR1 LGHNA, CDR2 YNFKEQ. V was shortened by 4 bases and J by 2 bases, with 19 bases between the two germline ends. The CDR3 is CASSRELLTHLTDTQYF. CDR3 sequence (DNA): TGTGCCAGCAGCCGCGAGCTACTGACTCATCTCACAGATACGCAGTATTTT.

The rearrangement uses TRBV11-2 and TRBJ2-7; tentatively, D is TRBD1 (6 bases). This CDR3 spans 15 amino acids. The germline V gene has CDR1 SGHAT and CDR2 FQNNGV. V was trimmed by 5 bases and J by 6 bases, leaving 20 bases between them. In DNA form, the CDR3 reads TGTGCCAGCAGCACCGGGACACGGAATGGGGGCGAGCAGTACTTC. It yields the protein CASSTGTRNGGEQYF.

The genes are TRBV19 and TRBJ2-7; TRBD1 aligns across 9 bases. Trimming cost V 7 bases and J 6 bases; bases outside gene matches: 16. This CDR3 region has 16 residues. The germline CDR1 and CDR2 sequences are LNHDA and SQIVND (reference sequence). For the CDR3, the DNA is TGTGCCAGTACCAACGAAGGGGGGACAGGGCGTTTCGAGCAGTACTTC. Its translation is CASTNEGGTGRFEQYF.

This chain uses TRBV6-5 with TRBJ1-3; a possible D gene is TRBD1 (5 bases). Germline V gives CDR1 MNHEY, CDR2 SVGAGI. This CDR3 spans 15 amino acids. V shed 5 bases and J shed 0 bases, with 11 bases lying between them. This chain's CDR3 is CASSNYQGSGNTIYF. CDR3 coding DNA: TGTGCCAGCAGTAATTACCAGGGCTCTGGAAACACCATATATTTT.

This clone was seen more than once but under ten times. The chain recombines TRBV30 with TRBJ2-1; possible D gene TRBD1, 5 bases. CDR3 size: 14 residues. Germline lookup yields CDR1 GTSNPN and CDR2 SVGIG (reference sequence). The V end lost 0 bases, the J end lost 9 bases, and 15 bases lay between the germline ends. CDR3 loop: CAWSVGNRLTEQFF. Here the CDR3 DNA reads TGTGCCTGGAGTGTAGGGAACAGGCTGACTGAGCAGTTCTTC. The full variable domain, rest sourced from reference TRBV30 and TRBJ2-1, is SQTIHQWPATLVQPVGSPLSLECTVEGTSNPNLYWYRQAAGRGLQLLFYSVGIGQISSEVPQNLSASRPQDRQFILSSKKLLLSDSGFYLCAWSVGNRLTEQFFGPGTRLTVL.

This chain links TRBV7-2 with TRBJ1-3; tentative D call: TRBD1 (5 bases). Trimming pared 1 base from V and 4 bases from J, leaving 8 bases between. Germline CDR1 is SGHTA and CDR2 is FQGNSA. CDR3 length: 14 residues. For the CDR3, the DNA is TGTGCCAGCAGCTTAGGGACACAAGGAAACACCATATATTTT. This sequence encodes CASSLGTQGNTIYF.

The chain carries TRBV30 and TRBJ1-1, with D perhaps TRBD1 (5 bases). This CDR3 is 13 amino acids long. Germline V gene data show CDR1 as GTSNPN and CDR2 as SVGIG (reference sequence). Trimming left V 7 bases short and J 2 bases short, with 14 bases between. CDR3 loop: CASTGGRNTEAFF. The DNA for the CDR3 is TGTGCCTCCACAGGTGGCAGAAACACTGAAGCTTTCTTT.

The CDR3 bases are TGTGCCAGCAGTCCGGGACAGGGGGCAGCGCCGTTCTTC. Residues: CASSPGQGAAPFF. The chain employs TRBV6-6 and TRBJ2-1; 12 nucleotides agree with TRBD1. J lost 15 bases, V lost 5 bases, and 8 bases had no gene match. The CDR3 extends over 13 amino acids. The V gene's germline CDR1 is MNHNY and CDR2 SVGAGI (reference sequence).

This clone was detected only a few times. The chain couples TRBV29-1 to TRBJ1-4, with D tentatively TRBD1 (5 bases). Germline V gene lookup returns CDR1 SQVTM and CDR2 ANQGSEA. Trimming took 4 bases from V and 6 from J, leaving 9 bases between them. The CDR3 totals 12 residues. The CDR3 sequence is CSVAREDEKLFF. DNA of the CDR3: TGCAGCGTTGCCAGGGAGGATGAAAAACTGTTTTTT.

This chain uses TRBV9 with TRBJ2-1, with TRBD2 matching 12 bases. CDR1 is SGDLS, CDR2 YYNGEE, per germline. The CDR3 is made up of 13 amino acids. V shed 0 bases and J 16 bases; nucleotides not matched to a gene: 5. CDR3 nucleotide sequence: TGTGCCAGCAGCGTAGGCCTAGCGGGGGGGGTCTTCTTC. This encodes CASSVGLAGGVFF.

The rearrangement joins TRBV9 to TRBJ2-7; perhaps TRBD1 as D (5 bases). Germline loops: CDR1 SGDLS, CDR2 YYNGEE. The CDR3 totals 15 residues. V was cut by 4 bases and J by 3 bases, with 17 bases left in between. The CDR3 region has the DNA TGTGCCAGCAGCCGCCTGGGGCAGGGTGGCTACGAGCAGTACTTC. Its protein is CASSRLGQGGYEQYF.

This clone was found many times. The CDR3 nucleotides are TGCAGCGTTGTGGGGGGACAGGGAGGAGTCTTCAACGTCCTGACTTTC. This codes for CSVVGGQGGVFNVLTF. This sequence joins TRBV29-1 and TRBJ2-6, with 9 bases fitting TRBD1. The ends lost 4 bases at V and 9 bases at J; junction bases unmatched: 13. Germline lookup yields CDR1 SQVTM and CDR2 ANQGSEA. The CDR3 has 16 residues.

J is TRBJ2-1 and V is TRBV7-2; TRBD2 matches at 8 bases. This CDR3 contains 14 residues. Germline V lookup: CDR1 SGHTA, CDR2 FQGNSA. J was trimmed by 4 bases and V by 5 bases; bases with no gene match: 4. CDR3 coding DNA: TGTGCCAGCAGCCGAGCGGGGGAGTACAATGAGCAGTTCTTC. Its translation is CASSRAGEYNEQFF.

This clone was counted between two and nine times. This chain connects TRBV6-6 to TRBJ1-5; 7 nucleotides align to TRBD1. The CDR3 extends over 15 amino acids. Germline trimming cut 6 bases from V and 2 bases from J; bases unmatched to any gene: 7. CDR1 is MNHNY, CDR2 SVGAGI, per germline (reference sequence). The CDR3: CASSPQGLRNQPQHF. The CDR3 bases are TGTGCCAGCAGCCCACAGGGGTTGCGCAATCAGCCCCAGCATTTT.

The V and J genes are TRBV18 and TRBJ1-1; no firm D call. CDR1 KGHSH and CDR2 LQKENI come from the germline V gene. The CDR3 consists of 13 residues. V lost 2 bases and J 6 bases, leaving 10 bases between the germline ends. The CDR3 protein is CASSPIRQSEAFF. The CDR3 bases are TGTGCCAGCTCACCAATTCGTCAGTCTGAAGCTTTCTTT. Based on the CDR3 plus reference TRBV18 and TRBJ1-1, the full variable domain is NAGVMQNPRHLVRRRGQEARLRCSPMKGHSHVYWYRQLPEEGLKFMVYLQKENIIDESGMPKERFSAEFPKEGPSILRIQQVVRGDSAAYFCASSPIRQSEAFFGQGTRLTVV.

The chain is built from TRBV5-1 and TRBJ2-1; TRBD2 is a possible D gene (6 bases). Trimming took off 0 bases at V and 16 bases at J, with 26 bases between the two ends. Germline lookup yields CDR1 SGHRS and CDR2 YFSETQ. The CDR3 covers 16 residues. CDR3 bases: TGCGCCAGCAGCTTGGGGGACTTTAGCTCCTACAATGAGCGTTTCTTC. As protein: CASSLGDFSSYNERFF.